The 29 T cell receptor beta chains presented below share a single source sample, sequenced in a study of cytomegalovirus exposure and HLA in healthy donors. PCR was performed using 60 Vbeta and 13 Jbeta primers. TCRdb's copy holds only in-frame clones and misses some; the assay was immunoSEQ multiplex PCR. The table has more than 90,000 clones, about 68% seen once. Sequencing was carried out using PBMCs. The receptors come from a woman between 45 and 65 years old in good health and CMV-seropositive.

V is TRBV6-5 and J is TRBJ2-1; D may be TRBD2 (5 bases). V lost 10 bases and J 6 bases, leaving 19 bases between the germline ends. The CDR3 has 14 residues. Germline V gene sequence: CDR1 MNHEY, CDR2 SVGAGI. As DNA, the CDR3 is TGTGCCACCAAGGGATCCGAGGGTAGCAATGAGCAGTTCTTC. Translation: CATKGSEGSNEQFF.

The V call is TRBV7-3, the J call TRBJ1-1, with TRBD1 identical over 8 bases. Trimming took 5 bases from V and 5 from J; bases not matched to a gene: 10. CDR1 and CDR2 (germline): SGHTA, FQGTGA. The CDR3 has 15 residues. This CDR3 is CASSLFQGARTEAFF. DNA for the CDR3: TGTGCCAGCAGCCTCTTCCAGGGGGCAAGGACTGAAGCTTTCTTT. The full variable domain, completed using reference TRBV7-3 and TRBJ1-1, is GAGVSQTPSNKVTEKGKYVELRCDPISGHTALYWYRQSLGQGPEFLIYFQGTGAADDSGLPNDRFFAVRPEGSVSTLKIQRTERGDSAVYLCASSLFQGARTEAFFGQGTRLTVV.

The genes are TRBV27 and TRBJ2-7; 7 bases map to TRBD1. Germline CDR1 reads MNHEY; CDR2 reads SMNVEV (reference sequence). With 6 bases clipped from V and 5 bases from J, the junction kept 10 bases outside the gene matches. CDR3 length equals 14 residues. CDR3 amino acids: CASSSFRGQDEQYF. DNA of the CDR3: TGTGCCAGCAGCTCATTTAGGGGGCAGGACGAGCAGTACTTC.

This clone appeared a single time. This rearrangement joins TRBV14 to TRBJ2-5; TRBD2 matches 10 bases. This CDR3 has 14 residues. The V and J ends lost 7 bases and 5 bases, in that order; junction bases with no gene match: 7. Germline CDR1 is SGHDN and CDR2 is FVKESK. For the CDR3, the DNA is TGTGCCAGCAACCCCCTAGCGGGGGATGAGACCCAGTACTTC. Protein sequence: CASNPLAGDETQYF.

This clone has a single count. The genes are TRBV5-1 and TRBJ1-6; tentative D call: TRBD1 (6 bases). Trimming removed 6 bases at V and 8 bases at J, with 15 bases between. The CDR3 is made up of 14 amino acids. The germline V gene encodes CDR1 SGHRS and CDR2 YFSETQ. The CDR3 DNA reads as TGCGCCAGCAACTCAGGGGTCGATCATTCACCCCTCCACTTT. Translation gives CASNSGVDHSPLHF.

The CDR3 DNA is TGTGCCAGTACCCTCGGACAGGGGGGCCCCTATGGCTACACCTTC. Amino acids: CASTLGQGGPYGYTF. V is TRBV19 and J is TRBJ1-2; TRBD1 agrees at 10 bases. The junction had 9 bases not matched to a gene; V was cut back by 7 bases and J by 4 bases. The V gene's germline CDR1 is LNHDA and CDR2 SQIVND (reference sequence). This CDR3 comprises 15 residues.

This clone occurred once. CDR3 in DNA: TGTGCCAGCTCACCTCGGGCTAGCGGGATGTACGAGCAGTACTTC. Residues: CASSPRASGMYEQYF. This chain connects TRBV18 to TRBJ2-7, with 9 positions matching TRBD2. The junction had 7 bases not matched to a gene; V was cut back by 3 bases and J by 4 bases. Germline V gene data show CDR1 as KGHSH and CDR2 as LQKENI. This CDR3 has 15 residues.

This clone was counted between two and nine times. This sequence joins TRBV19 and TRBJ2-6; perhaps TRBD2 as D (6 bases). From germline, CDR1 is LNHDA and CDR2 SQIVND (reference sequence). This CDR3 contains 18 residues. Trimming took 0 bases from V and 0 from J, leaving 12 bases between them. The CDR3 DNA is TGTGCCAGTAGTATAGATACTTCCGGGAGCTCTGGGGCCAACGTCCTGACTTTC. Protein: CASSIDTSGSSGANVLTF.

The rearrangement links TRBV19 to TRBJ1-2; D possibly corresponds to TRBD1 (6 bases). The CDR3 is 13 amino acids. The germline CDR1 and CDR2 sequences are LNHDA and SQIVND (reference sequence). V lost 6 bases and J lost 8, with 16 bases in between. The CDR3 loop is CASSEQGEDGYTF. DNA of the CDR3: TGTGCCAGTAGCGAACAGGGCGAGGACGGCTACACCTTC.

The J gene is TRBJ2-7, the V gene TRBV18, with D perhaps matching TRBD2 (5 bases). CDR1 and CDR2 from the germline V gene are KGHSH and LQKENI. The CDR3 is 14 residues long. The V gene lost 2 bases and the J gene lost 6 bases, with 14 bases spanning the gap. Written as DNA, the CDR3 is TGTGCCAGCTCACCATTGAGGGATAGCGCCGAGCAGTACTTC. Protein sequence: CASSPLRDSAEQYF.

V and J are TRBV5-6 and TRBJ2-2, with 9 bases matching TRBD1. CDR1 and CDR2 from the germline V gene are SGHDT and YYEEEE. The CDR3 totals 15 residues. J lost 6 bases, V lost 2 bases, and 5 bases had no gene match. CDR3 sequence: CASSFPDRGPGELFF. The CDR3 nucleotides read TGTGCCAGCAGCTTTCCGGACAGGGGCCCCGGGGAGCTGTTTTTT.

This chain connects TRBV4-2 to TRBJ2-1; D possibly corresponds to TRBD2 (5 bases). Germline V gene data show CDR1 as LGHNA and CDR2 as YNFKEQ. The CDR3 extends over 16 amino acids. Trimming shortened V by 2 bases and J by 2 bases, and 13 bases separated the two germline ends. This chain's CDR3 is CASSQINPGTYNEQFF. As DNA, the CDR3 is TGTGCCAGCAGCCAAATAAACCCCGGGACCTACAATGAGCAGTTCTTC.

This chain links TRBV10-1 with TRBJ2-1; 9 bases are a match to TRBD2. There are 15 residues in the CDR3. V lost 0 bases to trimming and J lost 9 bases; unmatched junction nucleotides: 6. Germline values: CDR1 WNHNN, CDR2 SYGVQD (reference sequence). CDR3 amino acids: CASSESGGGASEQFF. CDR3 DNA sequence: TGCGCCAGCAGTGAGTCCGGCGGGGGGGCCAGTGAGCAGTTCTTC.

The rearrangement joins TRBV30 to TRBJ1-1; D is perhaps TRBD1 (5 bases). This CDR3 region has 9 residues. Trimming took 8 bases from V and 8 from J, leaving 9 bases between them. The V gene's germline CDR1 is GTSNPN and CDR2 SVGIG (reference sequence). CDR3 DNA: TGTGCCGGAGGGACGGAAGCTTTCTTT. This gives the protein CAGGTEAFF.

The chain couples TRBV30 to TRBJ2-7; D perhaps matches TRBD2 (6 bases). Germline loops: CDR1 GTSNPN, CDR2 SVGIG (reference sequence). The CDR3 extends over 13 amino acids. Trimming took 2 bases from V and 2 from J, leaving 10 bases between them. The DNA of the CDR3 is TGTGCCTGGAGTACGGGGGTCGCCTACGAGCAGTACTTC. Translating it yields CAWSTGVAYEQYF.

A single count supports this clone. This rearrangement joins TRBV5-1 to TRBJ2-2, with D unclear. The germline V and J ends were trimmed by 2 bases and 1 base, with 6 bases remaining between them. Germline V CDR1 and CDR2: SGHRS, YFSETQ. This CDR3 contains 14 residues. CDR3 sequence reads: CASSFQENTGELFF. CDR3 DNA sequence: TGCGCCAGCAGCTTCCAGGAGAACACCGGGGAGCTGTTTTTT.

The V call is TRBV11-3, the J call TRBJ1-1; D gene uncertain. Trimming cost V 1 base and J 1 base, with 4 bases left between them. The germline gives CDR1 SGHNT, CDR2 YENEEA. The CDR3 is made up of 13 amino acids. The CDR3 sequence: CASSLGANTEAFF. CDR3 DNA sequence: TGTGCCAGCAGCTTAGGAGCGAACACTGAAGCTTTCTTT.

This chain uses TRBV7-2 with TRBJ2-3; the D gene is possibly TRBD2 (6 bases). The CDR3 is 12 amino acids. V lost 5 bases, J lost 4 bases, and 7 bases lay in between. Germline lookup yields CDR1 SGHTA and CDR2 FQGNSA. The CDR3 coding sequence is TGTGCCAGCAGCCAGCGGGCAGATACGCAGTATTTT. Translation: CASSQRADTQYF.

CDR3 nucleotide sequence: TGTGCCTGGAGTGAGGGACAAAGTTATCAGCCCCAGCATTTT. Amino acid sequence: CAWSEGQSYQPQHF. The chain recombines TRBV30 with TRBJ1-5; weak D call: TRBD1 (6 bases). The CDR3 totals 14 residues. Germline assignment: CDR1 GTSNPN and CDR2 SVGIG (reference sequence). V was clipped by 1 base and J by 5 bases, with 12 bases between them.

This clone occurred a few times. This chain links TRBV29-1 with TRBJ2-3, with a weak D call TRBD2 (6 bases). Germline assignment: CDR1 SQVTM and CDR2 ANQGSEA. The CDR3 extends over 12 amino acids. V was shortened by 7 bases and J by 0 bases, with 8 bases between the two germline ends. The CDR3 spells CSGGVSTDTQYF. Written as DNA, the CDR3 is TGCAGCGGGGGGGTTAGCACAGATACGCAGTATTTT.

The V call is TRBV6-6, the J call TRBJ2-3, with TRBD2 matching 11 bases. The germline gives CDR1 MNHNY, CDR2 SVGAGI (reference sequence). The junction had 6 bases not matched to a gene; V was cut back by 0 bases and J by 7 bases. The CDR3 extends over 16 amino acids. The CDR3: CASSYSKGLADNTQYF. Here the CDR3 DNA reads TGTGCCAGCAGTTACTCGAAGGGACTAGCGGATAATACGCAGTATTTT.

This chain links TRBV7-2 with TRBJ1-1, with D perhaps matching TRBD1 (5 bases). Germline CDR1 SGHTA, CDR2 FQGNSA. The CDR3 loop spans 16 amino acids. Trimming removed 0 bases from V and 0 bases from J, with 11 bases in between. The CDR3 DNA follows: TGTGCCAGCAGCTTAGCTATGACAGTCATGAACACTGAAGCTTTCTTT. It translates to CASSLAMTVMNTEAFF.

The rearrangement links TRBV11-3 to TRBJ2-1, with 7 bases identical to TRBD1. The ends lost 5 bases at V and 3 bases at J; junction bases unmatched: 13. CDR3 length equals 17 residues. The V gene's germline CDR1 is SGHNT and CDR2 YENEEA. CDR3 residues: CASSPGTGTADYNEQFF. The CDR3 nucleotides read TGTGCCAGCAGCCCGGGGACCGGGACAGCCGACTACAATGAGCAGTTCTTC.

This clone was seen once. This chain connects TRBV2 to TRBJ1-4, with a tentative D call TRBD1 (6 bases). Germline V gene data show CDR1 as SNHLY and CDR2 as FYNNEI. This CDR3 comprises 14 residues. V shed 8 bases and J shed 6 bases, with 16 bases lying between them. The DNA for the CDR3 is TGTGCCAGCTGGGGGGGGCAGGATGATGAAAAACTGTTTTTT. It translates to CASWGGQDDEKLFF.

DNA of the CDR3: TGTGCCAGCTCACCCCGGGACCCGGGGGACACTGAAGCTTTCTTT. This encodes CASSPRDPGDTEAFF. V gene TRBV18 combines with J gene TRBJ1-1; tentative D call: TRBD1 (5 bases). The length of the CDR3 is 15 residues. Trimming left V 3 bases short and J 3 bases short, with 14 bases between. Germline CDR1 and CDR2: KGHSH and LQKENI.

The CDR3 sequence is CASSHIGGVYEQYF. The CDR3 nucleotides read TGCGCCAGCAGCCATATAGGAGGGGTCTACGAGCAGTACTTC. V usage is TRBV4-3 and J usage is TRBJ2-7, with D perhaps TRBD2 (6 bases). There are 14 residues in the CDR3. From germline, CDR1 is LGHNA and CDR2 YSLEER. V dropped 3 bases and J dropped 3 bases, with 12 bases sitting between them.

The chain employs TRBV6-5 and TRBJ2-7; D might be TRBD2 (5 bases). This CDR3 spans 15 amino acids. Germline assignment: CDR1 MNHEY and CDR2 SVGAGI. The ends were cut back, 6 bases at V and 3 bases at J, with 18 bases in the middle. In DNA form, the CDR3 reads TGTGCCAGCAGGGGTACAGCGGTTGGAGGCTACGAGCAGTACTTC. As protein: CASRGTAVGGYEQYF.

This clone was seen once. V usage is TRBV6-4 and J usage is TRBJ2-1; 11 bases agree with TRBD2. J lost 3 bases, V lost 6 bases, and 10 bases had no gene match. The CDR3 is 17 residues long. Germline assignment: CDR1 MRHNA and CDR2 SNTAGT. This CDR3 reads CASSPEDGTSGYNEQFF. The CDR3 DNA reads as TGTGCCAGCAGCCCCGAGGACGGGACTAGCGGCTACAATGAGCAGTTCTTC.

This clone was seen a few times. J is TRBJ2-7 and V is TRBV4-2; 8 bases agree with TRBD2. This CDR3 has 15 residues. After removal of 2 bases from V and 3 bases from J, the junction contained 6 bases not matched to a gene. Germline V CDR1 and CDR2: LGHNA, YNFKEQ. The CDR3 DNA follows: TGTGCCAGCAGCCAACCGGGAGGGACCCTCTACGAGCAGTACTTC. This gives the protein CASSQPGGTLYEQYF.